Listed below are T cell receptor beta chains from one sample, sequenced in a study of regulatory T cells in long-lasting Graves disease. TCRdb called the multiplex PCR reads again in MiXCR, with one record for every CDR3 protein. The sample shows a few hundred thousand distinct CDR3 sequences, around 17% of them seen only once. The same data also contributed to another study, on T cells in Graves' hyperthyroidism and ophthalmopathy.

The specimen comprised peripheral blood mononuclear cells (PBMCs), sampled at new diagnosis, from a patient treated with antithyroid drugs. The receptors were sampled from a man aged 40-55 years with Graves disease. Each CDR3 is given with its conserved first and last residue. Fields, in order: V gene, J gene, D gene, CDR3 protein. A D gene is named only where the DNA matches it firmly.

v_call: TRBV5-1
j_call: TRBJ1-1
d_call: .
cdr3_aa: CASSFRGAMNTEAFF

v_call: TRBV20-1
j_call: TRBJ2-5
d_call: TRBD1
cdr3_aa: CSARDRTGVGETQYF

v_call: TRBV12-3/TRBV12-4
j_call: TRBJ1-1
d_call: TRBD1
cdr3_aa: CASIEDRGVSRGTEAFF

v_call: TRBV11-2
j_call: TRBJ1-1
d_call: .
cdr3_aa: CASSPLGRGDTEAFF

v_call: TRBV15
j_call: TRBJ2-5
d_call: .
cdr3_aa: CATSRDRQKQETQYF

v_call: TRBV30
j_call: TRBJ2-2
d_call: TRBD1
cdr3_aa: CAWTRDRPNTGELFF

v_call: TRBV6-1
j_call: TRBJ1-5
d_call: .
cdr3_aa: CASSHPSPAPQHF

v_call: TRBV4-1
j_call: TRBJ1-1
d_call: .
cdr3_aa: CASSQVGRWIVSEAFF

v_call: TRBV10-3
j_call: TRBJ2-7
d_call: TRBD1
cdr3_aa: CAISNKYRQGSYEQYF

v_call: TRBV6-1
j_call: TRBJ1-1
d_call: TRBD1
cdr3_aa: CASSTRDRAQGAFF

v_call: TRBV5-1
j_call: TRBJ2-3
d_call: .
cdr3_aa: CASSPSQGLTDTQYF

v_call: TRBV12-3/TRBV12-4
j_call: TRBJ1-2
d_call: TRBD1
cdr3_aa: CASSLRDRYGYTF

v_call: TRBV7-3
j_call: TRBJ2-3
d_call: TRBD2
cdr3_aa: CASSLGTSYTDTQYF

v_call: TRBV6-1
j_call: TRBJ2-1
d_call: TRBD1
cdr3_aa: CASPRQGNYNEQFF

v_call: TRBV2
j_call: TRBJ1-6
d_call: TRBD1
cdr3_aa: CASSGTGGSSPLHF

v_call: TRBV10-3
j_call: TRBJ2-1
d_call: .
cdr3_aa: CAISEGTGYNEQFF

v_call: TRBV29-1
j_call: TRBJ2-7
d_call: TRBD1
cdr3_aa: CSIRTGVYSDEQYF

v_call: TRBV7-9
j_call: TRBJ2-3
d_call: .
cdr3_aa: CASSFPVLLLGRPTDTQYF

v_call: TRBV2
j_call: TRBJ2-3
d_call: .
cdr3_aa: CASSPWEQATDTQYF

v_call: TRBV19
j_call: TRBJ2-1
d_call: TRBD2
cdr3_aa: CASSIVAGGRNEQFF